This passage covers 21 T cell receptor beta chains from one sample sequenced in a study of molecular identifiers for immune sequencing clone quantification. TCRdb itself ran the PCR reads through MiXCR, one entry per CDR3 protein. Of under 600,000 distinct CDR3 sequences listed, 20% to 25% are singletons. The sequencing input was naive CD8+ T cells from blood, with Jurkat cell RNA spiked in. Specified subset: FACS-sorted CD8+CD4-CCR7+CD45RA+ naive T cells. These receptors were obtained from a human donor in good health. Some libraries in this study had Jurkat cell RNA spiked in.

The V call is TRBV13, the J call TRBJ1-1, with a possible D match to TRBD1 (6 bases). Germline values: CDR1 PRHDT, CDR2 FYEKMQ (reference sequence). The CDR3 runs 15 residues. V gave up 5 bases and J gave up 1 base, with 14 bases separating them. The CDR3 spells CASSPGRGQNTEAFF. The CDR3 region has the DNA TGTGCCAGCAGCCCAGGTCGGGGACAGAACACTGAAGCTTTCTTT.

This clonotype was detected ten times or more. The chain is built from TRBV4-3 and TRBJ1-4; D call uncertain. Trimming pared 3 bases from V and 4 bases from J, leaving 9 bases between. This CDR3 contains 14 residues. Germline V gives CDR1 LGHNA, CDR2 YSLEER. The CDR3 nucleotides are TGCGCCAGCAGCCAGCGGAGATATAATGAAAAACTGTTTTTT. Its protein is CASSQRRYNEKLFF.

V usage is TRBV19 and J usage is TRBJ2-3; 9 bases match TRBD2. Trimming took 5 bases from V and 1 from J; bases not matched to a gene: 7. CDR3 length equals 16 residues. Germline CDR1 LNHDA, CDR2 SQIVND (reference sequence). The CDR3 DNA sequence: TGTGCCAGTAGTCTAGCGGGGTTCCTAGGCACAGATACGCAGTATTTT. This codes for CASSLAGFLGTDTQYF.

The gene calls are TRBV3-1 and TRBJ2-1, with 9 bases matching TRBD2. The V gene's germline CDR1 is LGHDT and CDR2 YNNKEL (reference sequence). After removal of 4 bases from V and 2 bases from J, the junction contained 6 bases not matched to a gene. CDR3 length equals 16 residues. CDR3: CASSPSLAGPYNEQFF. CDR3 DNA: TGTGCCAGCAGCCCCTCTCTAGCGGGGCCCTACAATGAGCAGTTCTTC.

This clonotype was detected a few times. The rearrangement links TRBV28 to TRBJ2-7; tentatively, D is TRBD1 (6 bases). The V gene's germline CDR1 is MDHEN and CDR2 SYDVKM. CDR3 size: 19 residues. V gave up 5 bases and J gave up 0 bases, with 26 bases separating them. CDR3 DNA: TGTGCCAGCAGTGCCCCCGCGGAATTAACTCAGGGGTTCTCCTACGAGCAGTACTTC. Translated: CASSAPAELTQGFSYEQYF.

Of note for this clonotype: Being one base from a much bigger clone, this may be a read error. The chain employs TRBV4-3 and TRBJ2-7; unclear D gene. Germline values: CDR1 LGHNA, CDR2 YSLEER. This CDR3 comprises 15 residues. The CDR3 DNA reads TGCGCCAGCAGCCAAGAGCCGGATCTCTCCTACGAGCGGTACTTC. Residues: CASSQEPDLSYERYF.

A remark on this clonotype: A much larger clone differs by one base, so this may be a read error. The chain has TRBV5-6 and TRBJ2-3, with 10 bases that match TRBD2. Trimming at V came to 2 bases and at J to 10 bases, leaving 13 bases not matched to a gene. CDR1 is SGHDT, CDR2 YYEEEE, per germline. The CDR3 is 16 residues long. For the CDR3, the DNA is TGTGCCAGCAGCTTCCAAGCGGGGGGGCCGGTGGATGCGCAGTATTTT. Its translation is CASSFQAGGPVDAQYF.

On this clonotype itself: A much larger clone differs from this one at a single base, so this may be a read error. The chain employs TRBV6-5 and TRBJ1-1; D not resolved. The ends were cut back, 2 bases at V and 2 bases at J, with 9 bases in the middle. CDR3 length equals 14 residues. Germline CDR1 MNHEY, CDR2 SVGAGI. CDR3 amino acids: CASSYANLNTEAFF. As DNA, the CDR3 is TGTGCCAGCAGTTACGCCAACCTAAACACTGAAGCTTTCTTT.

The chain uses TRBV20-1 and TRBJ2-2; 8 bases match TRBD1. CDR1 DFQATT and CDR2 SNEGSKA come from the germline V gene (reference sequence). The CDR3 runs 17 residues. V shed 0 bases, J shed 3 bases, and the junction held 9 bases outside the gene matches. The CDR3 sequence is CSARDTGGETYTGELFF. CDR3 DNA: TGCAGTGCTAGAGATACAGGGGGTGAAACTTACACCGGGGAGCTGTTTTTT.

This rearrangement joins TRBV4-3 to TRBJ2-7; D may be TRBD2 (6 bases). Germline CDR1 is LGHNA and CDR2 is YSLEER. The CDR3 spans 16 residues. Trimming stripped 0 bases from V and 3 bases from J, with 15 bases between. CDR3 in amino acids: CASSQEGAEGIYEQYF. The CDR3 DNA follows: TGCGCCAGCAGCCAAGAAGGAGCGGAGGGGATCTACGAGCAGTACTTC.

The chain is built from TRBV7-9 and TRBJ2-1, with TRBD2 matching 9 bases. The CDR3 runs to 21 residues. Germline assignment: CDR1 SEHNR and CDR2 FQNEAQ (reference sequence). V gave up 1 base and J gave up 7 bases; unmatched junction bases: 23. CDR3 loop: CASSLVASGTSPTPERNEQFF. CDR3 coding DNA: TGTGCCAGCAGCTTAGTAGCTAGCGGGACGAGCCCTACTCCAGAGCGGAATGAGCAGTTCTTC.

This rearrangement joins TRBV28 to TRBJ1-5; D not certain. With 4 bases removed from V and 6 bases from J, the gap between germline ends came to 4 bases. Germline CDR1 reads MDHEN; CDR2 reads SYDVKM. There are 11 residues in the CDR3. CDR3 residues: CASSSSQPQHF. DNA of the CDR3: TGTGCCAGCAGTTCGAGTCAGCCCCAGCATTTT.

This clonotype occurred many times. The rearrangement joins TRBV28 to TRBJ2-7; D might be TRBD1 (6 bases). CDR3 length equals 17 residues. Trimming shortened V by 2 bases and J by 0 bases, and 17 bases separated the two germline ends. Germline values: CDR1 MDHEN, CDR2 SYDVKM. The CDR3 DNA sequence: TGTGCCAGCAGTTTAGCCTCCCCGGGACACAGCTCCTACGAGCAGTACTTC. Translating gives CASSLASPGHSSYEQYF.

This clonotype was detected ten times or more. The V gene is TRBV19, the J gene TRBJ1-1, with 8 bases lining up with TRBD1. J lost 5 bases, V lost 7 bases, and 9 bases had no gene match. CDR1 is LNHDA and CDR2 is SQIVND in the germline V gene (reference sequence). The CDR3 is 14 residues long. The DNA of the CDR3 is TGTGCCAGTACCTACAGGGGGATACGAACTGAAGCTTTCTTT. Protein sequence: CASTYRGIRTEAFF.

To note about this clonotype: The junction departs from the called germline gene at one end, perhaps through a read error. The chain has TRBV7-9 and TRBJ1-4; 7 bases are shared with TRBD1. CDR3 length: 15 residues. From germline, CDR1 is SEHNR and CDR2 FQNEAQ (reference sequence). The CDR3 DNA sequence: TGTGCCAGCAGCTTAGTCGGACAGGATCATGAAAACCTGTTTTTT. This sequence encodes CASSLVGQDHENLFF.

This clonotype was found a few times. The CDR3 DNA follows: TGTGCCAGCAGTTACGTTCAGGAACAAGAGACCCAGTACTTC. This codes for CASSYVQEQETQYF. The J gene is TRBJ2-5, the V gene TRBV6-2 or TRBV6-3, with D unresolved. Trimming removed 2 bases from V and 2 bases from J, with 9 bases in between. Germline assignment: CDR1 MNHEY and CDR2 SVGEGT. This CDR3 region has 14 residues.

The sample holds a few counts of this clonotype. The CDR3 DNA follows: TGCAGTGCTAGGTCTGGGGACAAAACGTCGACAGTGCCTTGGGACGAGCAGTACTTC. Residues: CSARSGDKTSTVPWDEQYF. The chain combines TRBV20-1 with TRBJ2-7; perhaps TRBD1 as D (6 bases). CDR1 DFQATT and CDR2 SNEGSKA come from the germline V gene (reference sequence). V lost 3 bases and J lost 5, with 32 bases in between. The CDR3 runs 19 residues.

The sample holds a few counts of this clonotype. The rearrangement uses TRBV7-9 and TRBJ2-7; 9 bases are a match to TRBD1. This CDR3 is built from 13 residues. In germline, CDR1 is SEHNR, CDR2 FQNEAQ (reference sequence). The V and J ends lost 5 bases and 3 bases, in that order; junction bases with no gene match: 2. CDR3 sequence reads: CASSRQGDYEQYF. For the CDR3, the DNA is TGTGCCAGCAGCAGACAGGGGGACTACGAGCAGTACTTC.

This clonotype was detected many times. The chain has TRBV7-6 and TRBJ2-5; the D is unclear. With 1 base removed from V and 4 bases from J, the gap between germline ends came to 4 bases. Germline V gives CDR1 SGHVS, CDR2 FNYEAQ. This CDR3 has 12 residues. CDR3 residues: CASSLVSETQYF. The CDR3 coding sequence is TGTGCCAGCAGCTTAGTATCAGAGACCCAGTACTTC. Supplemented by reference TRBV7-6 and TRBJ2-5, the full variable domain reads GAGVSQSPRYKVTKRGQDVALRCDPISGHVSLYWYRQALGQGPEFLTYFNYEAQQDKSGLPNDRFSAERPEGSISTLTIQRTEQRDSAMYRCASSLVSETQYFGPGTRLLVL.

This clonotype was recorded once. The chain recombines TRBV20-1 with TRBJ2-1; 7 bases fit TRBD2. The trim removed 6 bases at V and 2 bases at J, leaving 7 bases unmatched. Germline-derived CDR1 and CDR2 are DFQATT and SNEGSKA (reference sequence). CDR3 size: 14 residues. The CDR3 DNA is TGCAGTGCACTCCGGGACTACACCTACAATGAGCAGTTCTTC. Encoded protein: CSALRDYTYNEQFF.

A remark on this clonotype: One end of the junction fails to match germline, which may point to a read error. V is TRBV2 and J is TRBJ2-1; tentatively, D is TRBD2 (5 bases). CDR1 and CDR2 from the germline V gene are SNHLY and FYNNEI. This CDR3 has 11 residues. This chain's CDR3 is CASSELLELIF. DNA for the CDR3: TGTGCCAGCAGTGAATTACTAGAATTGATCTTC.